This entry features one TCR beta chain sequence. Antigen specificity is unknown. Since no conserved phenylalanine or tryptophan closes the CDR3, a read error is the likely cause. Because the CDR3's place on the DNA is in doubt, the DNA is left out and the CDR3 is given as listed by TCRdb. The data derive from a study of T-cell reconstitution after alpha-beta-depleted transplantation in children. Study-wide points: Several hundred rapidly expanded clones from non-depleted graft cells reportedly supplied alpha-beta T cells about two months post-transplant.

Unique molecular identifiers were used to barcode this TCRbeta library. TCRdb re-analysed the PCR reads in MiXCR, keeping a single row per CDR3 protein. The sample contains 400,000 to 450,000 distinct CDR3 sequences, roughly 43% of which appear only once. The CDR3 has 10 residues if both end residues are counted. The source material was PBMCs, sampled before TCRalphabeta/CD19-depleted stem cell transplant. This receptor was identified in a girl under 10 years old with aplastic anemia, due to receive a stem cell transplant. The chain recombines TRBV21-1 with TRBJ1-6. TRBV21-1 is a documented pseudogene. CDR3 residues: CASSEQSGLG.